The 19 T cell receptor beta chains below were found in one sample sequenced in a study of CD8+ T cells in alopecia areata (dated by TCRdb to 2017 to 2018). The library was produced with the immunoSEQ multiplex PCR assay. For TCR sequencing, RNA was extracted from every sample and reverse transcribed into cDNA to serve as template. In TCRdb, the immuneACCESS table is reduced to in-frame sequences with V and J assigned. These tables do not hold every clone; where another copy was compared, an unresolved V gene accounts for under half, and the others remain unexplained. Present in this sample are some 220,000 clones, more than 45% of which were seen just once. The ten largest clones represent 1.6% of the sample. According to the study, the label for this sample's time point signals: 4 weeks on oral tofacitinib. Taken with the paper, the label for treatment or condition translates to: oral pan-JAK inhibitor, 5-10 mg twice daily.

Material: CD4+ T cells sorted from blood, obtained at week 4, from a patient treated with tofacitinib. These receptors all come from a human donor with alopecia areata.

This chain uses TRBV30 with TRBJ1-2; 7 bases map to TRBD1. V gave up 2 bases and J gave up 5 bases; unmatched junction bases: 8. This CDR3 region has 14 residues. Germline CDR1 is GTSNPN and CDR2 is SVGIG (reference sequence). The CDR3 DNA reads as TGTGCCTGGAGTCTTGGAGGGACAGCTTATGGCTACACCTTC. The encoded protein is CAWSLGGTAYGYTF.

The chain is built from TRBV14 and TRBJ1-1; no firm D call. The CDR3 sequence is 13 residues long. Germline V lookup: CDR1 SGHDN, CDR2 FVKESK. Trimming removed 2 bases from V and 4 bases from J, with 8 bases in between. The CDR3 DNA follows: TGTGCCAGCAGCCAATGGGTGGGCACTGAAGCTTTCTTT. It encodes CASSQWVGTEAFF.

The chain recombines TRBV18 with TRBJ1-1; D unresolved. CDR3 size: 12 residues. The germline V and J ends were trimmed by 2 bases and 8 bases, with 9 bases remaining between them. Germline CDR1 reads KGHSH; CDR2 reads LQKENI. The CDR3 coding sequence is TGTGCCAGCTCACCAGGAAACCTCGAAGCTTTCTTT. The encoded protein is CASSPGNLEAFF.

This sequence joins TRBV5-6 and TRBJ1-6; D may be TRBD1 (6 bases). In germline, CDR1 is SGHDT, CDR2 YYEEEE. Trimming shortened V by 1 base and J by 14 bases, and 16 bases separated the two germline ends. This CDR3 has 14 residues. In DNA, the CDR3 is TGTGCCAGCAGCTTGACAGGGCGGGAATCTTCCCTCCACTTT. Protein product: CASSLTGRESSLHF.

CDR3 sequence reads: CASSPRGGTEAFF. In DNA, the CDR3 is TGTGCCAGCAGCCCCAGGGGGGGAACTGAAGCTTTCTTT. The chain combines TRBV6-6 with TRBJ1-1; TRBD1 agrees at 7 bases. Germline V gene sequence: CDR1 MNHNY, CDR2 SVGAGI (reference sequence). This CDR3 has 13 amino acids. The trim removed 6 bases at V and 5 bases at J, leaving 6 bases unmatched.

The chain uses TRBV10-3 and TRBJ1-6, with TRBD1 matching over 8 bases. Trimming removed 6 bases from V and 2 bases from J; junction bases left unmatched: 0. Germline V lookup: CDR1 ENHRY, CDR2 SYGVKD. The CDR3 contains 14 residues. CDR3 residues: CAIRQGAYNSPLHF. In DNA form, the CDR3 reads TGTGCCATCAGACAGGGGGCCTATAATTCACCCCTCCACTTT.

This clone appeared a single time. The rearrangement links TRBV4-3 to TRBJ2-1; 8 nucleotides agree with TRBD2. The CDR3 extends over 13 amino acids. Germline V gene sequence: CDR1 LGHNA, CDR2 YSLEER. The J segment lost 12 bases and the V segment lost 4 bases, leaving 8 bases of the junction unmatched. DNA of the CDR3: TGCGCCAGCAGCCTACAGACTAGCGAGGGGCAGTTCTTC. Translated: CASSLQTSEGQFF.

This chain links TRBV19 with TRBJ1-2, with D possibly matching TRBD1 (5 bases). Deletions cut 9 bases from V and 8 bases from J, with 19 bases between. From germline, CDR1 is LNHDA and CDR2 SQIVND (reference sequence). There are 13 residues in the CDR3. The CDR3 bases are TGTGCCAGCCGCGGGCAGGGAATCGACGGCTACACCTTC. This gives the protein CASRGQGIDGYTF.

The J gene is TRBJ2-2, the V gene TRBV30; D might be TRBD1 (6 bases). Germline CDR1 reads GTSNPN; CDR2 reads SVGIG (reference sequence). V was pared by 3 bases and J by 2 bases, with 10 bases between. This CDR3 has 14 residues. CDR3 sequence reads: CAWRKQGNTGELFF. CDR3 sequence (DNA): TGTGCCTGGAGAAAACAGGGTAACACCGGGGAGCTGTTTTTT.

The chain carries TRBV14 and TRBJ2-1; D is perhaps TRBD1 or TRBD2 (5 bases each). CDR3 size: 16 residues. The V gene lost 2 bases and the J gene lost 9 bases, with 20 bases spanning the gap. Germline CDR1 is SGHDN and CDR2 is FVKESK. CDR3 sequence: CASSQWGRANGGEQFF. In nucleotides, the CDR3 is TGTGCCAGCAGCCAATGGGGCAGGGCCAATGGAGGTGAGCAGTTCTTC.

About this clone: Distinct nucleotide sequences in the sample also encode this CDR3. V and J are TRBV29-1 and TRBJ2-7, with 10 bases lining up with TRBD1. With 4 bases clipped from V and 4 bases from J, the junction kept 4 bases outside the gene matches. CDR1 and CDR2 from the germline V gene are SQVTM and ANQGSEA. This CDR3 is 13 amino acids long. DNA for the CDR3: TGCAGCGTTGCTAGGGACAGGGGATACGAGCAGTACTTC. It specifies CSVARDRGYEQYF.

The CDR3 region is CASSETAGTGGYSPLHF. The DNA of the CDR3 is TGTGCCAGCAGCGAAACCGCCGGGACAGGGGGCTATTCACCCCTCCACTTT. This chain connects TRBV9 to TRBJ1-6; 12 bases agree with TRBD1. The J segment lost 8 bases and the V segment lost 3 bases, leaving 9 bases of the junction unmatched. Germline V gene lookup returns CDR1 SGDLS and CDR2 YYNGEE. This CDR3 contains 17 residues.

This chain uses TRBV5-1 with TRBJ2-2; 9 positions match TRBD1. The J segment lost 2 bases and the V segment lost 7 bases, leaving 9 bases of the junction unmatched. This CDR3 spans 16 amino acids. The germline CDR1 and CDR2 sequences are SGHRS and YFSETQ. CDR3 in amino acids: CASSTGGRTNTGELFF. CDR3 DNA sequence: TGCGCCAGCTCGACAGGGGGAAGAACCAACACCGGGGAGCTGTTTTTT.

This clone was seen repeatedly, ten times or more. The chain has TRBV29-1 and TRBJ1-2, with a tentative D call TRBD1 (6 bases). Germline lookup yields CDR1 SQVTM and CDR2 ANQGSEA. There are 12 residues in the CDR3. Trimming cost V 7 bases and J 5 bases, with 14 bases left between them. CDR3 sequence reads: CSGQRGEYGYTF. CDR3 DNA: TGCAGCGGACAAAGGGGGGAATATGGCTACACCTTC.

This chain uses TRBV4-3 with TRBJ2-3; D ambiguous. The CDR3 has 15 residues. Trimming removed 2 bases at V and 1 base at J, with 10 bases between. From germline, CDR1 is LGHNA and CDR2 YSLEER. The chain's CDR3 is CASSQLTAGTDTQYF. The CDR3 bases are TGCGCCAGCAGCCAACTCACCGCGGGCACAGATACGCAGTATTTT.

In this sample, this clone turned up a few times. This rearrangement joins TRBV7-3 to TRBJ1-1, with D tentatively TRBD1 (5 bases). The CDR3 has 13 amino acids. V was pared by 5 bases and J by 1 base, with 8 bases between. Germline loops: CDR1 SGHTA, CDR2 FQGTGA. As DNA, the CDR3 is TGTGCCAGCAGCCATGGGGGGAACACTGAAGCTTTCTTT. As protein: CASSHGGNTEAFF.

This clone was seen only once. This chain uses TRBV30 with TRBJ2-7, with D hard to call. This CDR3 contains 13 residues. Germline CDR1 and CDR2: GTSNPN and SVGIG (reference sequence). Trimming removed 1 base from V and 5 bases from J, with 12 bases in between. Here the CDR3 DNA reads TGTGCCTGGAGTGCACTCCCAGGAAACGAGCAGTACTTC. Its translation: CAWSALPGNEQYF.

Here the CDR3 reads CASSVGGAGANVLTF. Written as DNA, the CDR3 is TGTGCCAGCAGCGTAGGAGGGGCTGGGGCCAACGTCCTGACTTTC. The V and J genes are TRBV9 and TRBJ2-6; D assignment may be TRBD1 or TRBD2 (5 bases each). This CDR3 has 15 residues. In germline, CDR1 is SGDLS, CDR2 YYNGEE. V was shortened by 0 bases and J by 2 bases, with 6 bases between the two germline ends.

The V call is TRBV11-2, the J call TRBJ1-2, with D uncertain. V lost 5 bases and J 6 bases, leaving 10 bases between the germline ends. Germline loops: CDR1 SGHAT, CDR2 FQNNGV. The CDR3 runs to 12 residues. The CDR3 DNA follows: TGTGCCAGCAGCCCTAGTGGGGATGGCTACACCTTC. It encodes CASSPSGDGYTF.